The present T cell receptor (beta chain) was sequenced within a study of T-cell reconstitution after alpha-beta-depleted transplantation in children. During its preparation, the TCRbeta library received unique molecular identifiers. Using its own MiXCR run on the PCR reads, TCRdb lists one record per CDR3 protein. In the table there are 780,000 or so distinct CDR3 sequences, roughly 16% of which are singletons. There are many counts of this clonotype. V lost 5 bases and J lost 5; bases outside the gene matches: 11. The CDR3 is 15 residues long. Germline V gene lookup returns CDR1 SGHTA and CDR2 FQGNSA.

The chain is built from TRBV7-2 and TRBJ2-7; 8 bases match TRBD2. The receptor was isolated from a male patient younger than 18 who had a stem cell transplant for acute lymphoblastic leukemia, so the T cells may come from the graft donor. The sample in question was PBMCs, mostly from graft donor cells, obtained 360 days after TCRalphabeta/CD19-depleted stem cell transplant. The chain's CDR3 is CASSPLAGSFHEQYF. The CDR3 coding sequence is TGTGCCAGCAGCCCCTTAGCGGGAAGTTTCCACGAGCAGTACTTC.